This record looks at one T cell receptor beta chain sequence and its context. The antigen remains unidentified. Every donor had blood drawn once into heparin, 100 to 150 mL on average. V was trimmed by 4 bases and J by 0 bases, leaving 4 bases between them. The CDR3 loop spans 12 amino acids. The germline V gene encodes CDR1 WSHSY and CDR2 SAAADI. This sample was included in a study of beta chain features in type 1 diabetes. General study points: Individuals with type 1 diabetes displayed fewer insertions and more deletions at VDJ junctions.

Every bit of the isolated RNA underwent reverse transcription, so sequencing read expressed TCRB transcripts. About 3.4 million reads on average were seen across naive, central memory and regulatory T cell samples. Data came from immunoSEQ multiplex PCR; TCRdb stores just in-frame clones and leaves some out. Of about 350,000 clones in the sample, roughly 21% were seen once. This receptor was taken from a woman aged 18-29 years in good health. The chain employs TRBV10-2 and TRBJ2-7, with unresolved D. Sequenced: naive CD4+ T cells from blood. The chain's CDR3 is CASSVSSYEQYF. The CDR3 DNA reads TGCGCCAGCAGTGTGAGCTCCTACGAGCAGTACTTC.